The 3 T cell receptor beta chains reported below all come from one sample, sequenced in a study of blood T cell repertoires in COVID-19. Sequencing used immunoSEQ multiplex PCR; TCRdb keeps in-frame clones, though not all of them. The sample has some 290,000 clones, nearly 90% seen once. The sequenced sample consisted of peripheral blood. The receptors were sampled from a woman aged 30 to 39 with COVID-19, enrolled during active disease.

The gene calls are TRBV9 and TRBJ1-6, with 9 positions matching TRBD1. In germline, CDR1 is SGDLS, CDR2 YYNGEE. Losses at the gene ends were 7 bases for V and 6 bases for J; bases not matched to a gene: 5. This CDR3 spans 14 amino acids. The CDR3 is CASGGGQGNSPLHF. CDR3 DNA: TGTGCCAGCGGGGGGGGACAGGGTAATTCACCCCTCCACTTT.

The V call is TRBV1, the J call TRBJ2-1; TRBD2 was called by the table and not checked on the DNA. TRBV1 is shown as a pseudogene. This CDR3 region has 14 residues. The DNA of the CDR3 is TGCACCAGCAGCCATCTAGGCCGGTTTGGGGAGCAGTTCTTC. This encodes CTSSHLGRFGEQFF.

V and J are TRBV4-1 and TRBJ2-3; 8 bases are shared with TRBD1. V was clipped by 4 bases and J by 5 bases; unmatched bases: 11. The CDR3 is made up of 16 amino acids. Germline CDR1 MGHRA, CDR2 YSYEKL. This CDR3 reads CASSPFPGGMGDTQYF. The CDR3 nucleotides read TGCGCCAGCAGCCCTTTCCCAGGGGGCATGGGAGATACGCAGTATTTT.